This T cell receptor beta chain was found in a study of CD8+ T cells in alopecia areata (dated by TCRdb to the late 2010s). Broadly, across the study: High-throughput TCRbeta sequencing was used to examine T cell clonal expansion in alopecia areata in both the C3H/HeJ mouse model and human patients. In humans, TCRbeta sequencing was performed on scalp tissue and on sorted CD4+ and CD8+ peripheral blood T cells from healthy controls and from patients with patchy or totalis/universalis alopecia areata. Scalp clonality was compared across normal scalp (n=4), patchy alopecia areata scalp (n=8), and alopecia totalis/universalis scalp (n=8). RNA came from the PAXgene miRNA kit for fixed scalp, the miRNeasy kit for PBMCs, and the RNeasy kit for mouse skin. Amplification of TCRbeta CDR3 regions was done by immunoSEQ multiplex PCR using 35 Vbeta forward primers and 13 Jbeta reverse primers.

The study at large found these results: Scalp TCR repertoire analysis is complicated because resident alphabeta T cells in normal human skin are also sequenced, whereas mouse skin is dominated by gammadelta T cells. Compared with mice, TCR sequences shared between patients were less clear, possibly partly because of HLA diversity across the patient population. Compared with normal scalp, lesional scalp, particularly in alopecia totalis/universalis, had higher clonality and more expanded CD8+ clones, which suggests antigenic drive.

The CDR3 covers 13 residues, taking in both the cysteine and the phenylalanine. Of the read, only the CDR3 DNA is kept; its 39 bases are in frame from base 1. CDR1 and CDR2, looked up from the germline V gene, are MNHNS and SASEGT. V is pruned by 5 bases and J by 13 bases, leaving 9 bases of the junction without a gene match. Note on this clone: It has no known antigen specificity. There are no base qualities to consult, and no much larger clone falls within one base.

Library preparation employed the immunoSEQ multiplex PCR assay. For TCR sequencing, RNA was extracted from every sample and reverse transcribed into cDNA to serve as template. First-strand cDNA was synthesized with SuperScript III using a 2:1 mix of oligo-dT and random hexamers. A synthetic immune receptor repertoire was used to assess amplification bias, and residual bias was removed computationally. Per the source publication's procedure: Raw reads were preprocessed to remove errors, and CDR3 was defined by IMGT conventions from the conserved cysteine to phenylalanine. Clonality was calculated as 1 minus Shannon entropy normalized by log2 of the number of productive unique TCRs. Scalp TCRbeta sequences were cross-referenced with sorted blood CD4 and CD8 repertoires so that the CD4 or CD8 identity of scalp clones could be inferred. TCRdb provides this immuneACCESS table in a form limited to in-frame rearrangements. Some clones are lacking; in checked studies, under half of them reflect an unresolved V gene, and why the rest are absent is not known. The D gene and trimming were derived from the DNA, and the V and J assignments and clone size from that table. A total of approximately 99,000 clones appear in this sample, around 59% of them only once. Together, the top ten hold about 20% of the sample.

After PBMCs were isolated by density centrifugation and stained for CD3, CD4 and CD8, a FACSAria was used to sort CD4+ and CD8+ T cells. Unaffected controls provided scalp biopsies and blood samples. The sequence was obtained from a human donor in good health. Sequenced input: CD8+ T cells sorted from blood. The chain uses TRBV6-1 and TRBJ1-5, with 9 middle bases fitting TRBD1. The CDR3 reads as follows: CASSPSGTGPQHF. At the DNA level, the sequence is TGTGCCAGCAGTCCCTCCGGGACAGGGCCGCAGCATTTT.